These 3 T cell receptor beta chains were all obtained from the same sample, sequenced in a study of cytomegalovirus exposure and HLA in healthy donors (dated 2017 in TCRdb). Libraries came from the immunoSEQ multiplex PCR assay. A mixture of 60 forward primers for TCR Vbeta segments and 13 reverse primers for TCR Jbeta segments was used in the multiplex PCR. The immuneACCESS repertoire file appears here via TCRdb, limited to in-frame rearrangements. These files lack a portion of the clones; in checked studies, under half of the deficit traces to unresolved V genes, and the cause of the others is not known. The table for this sample lists more than 110,000 clones; about four fifths of them were counted only once. The leading ten clones occupy more than 4% of the sample. Source material: PBMCs. These receptors came from a man between 35 and 55 years old in good health and CMV-seropositive.

The rearrangement uses TRBV30 and TRBJ1-6; 8 bases line up with TRBD1. CDR3 length: 14 residues. Germline trimming cut 4 bases from V and 10 bases from J; bases unmatched to any gene: 9. Germline V gives CDR1 GTSNPN, CDR2 SVGIG (reference sequence). In DNA, the CDR3 is TGTGCCTGGATCAGCACAGGGGGGGGCTCACCCCTCCACTTT. This sequence encodes CAWISTGGGSPLHF. The complete variable domain, with remaining parts taken from reference TRBV30 and TRBJ1-6, reads SQTIHQWPATLVQPVGSPLSLECTVEGTSNPNLYWYRQAAGRGLQLLFYSVGIGQISSEVPQNLSASRPQDRQFILSSKKLLLSDSGFYLCAWISTGGGSPLHFGNGTRLTVT.

The chain uses TRBV4-3 and TRBJ2-3, with 8 bases identical to TRBD2. V was pared by 3 bases and J by 5 bases, with 10 bases of the junction left unmatched. Germline loops: CDR1 LGHNA, CDR2 YSLEER. The CDR3 runs to 16 residues. The CDR3 is CASSQTIAGLGDTQYF. For the CDR3, the DNA is TGCGCCAGCAGCCAGACTATAGCGGGGTTGGGAGATACGCAGTATTTT.

This clone has just one count. The chain uses TRBV9 and TRBJ1-2, with D possibly matching TRBD1 (5 bases). Trimming took 4 bases from V and 6 from J, leaving 13 bases between them. Germline loops: CDR1 SGDLS, CDR2 YYNGEE. This CDR3 is 13 amino acids long. The CDR3 region is CASSPVGGDGYTF. CDR3 sequence (DNA): TGTGCCAGCAGCCCCGTGGGGGGGGATGGCTACACCTTC.